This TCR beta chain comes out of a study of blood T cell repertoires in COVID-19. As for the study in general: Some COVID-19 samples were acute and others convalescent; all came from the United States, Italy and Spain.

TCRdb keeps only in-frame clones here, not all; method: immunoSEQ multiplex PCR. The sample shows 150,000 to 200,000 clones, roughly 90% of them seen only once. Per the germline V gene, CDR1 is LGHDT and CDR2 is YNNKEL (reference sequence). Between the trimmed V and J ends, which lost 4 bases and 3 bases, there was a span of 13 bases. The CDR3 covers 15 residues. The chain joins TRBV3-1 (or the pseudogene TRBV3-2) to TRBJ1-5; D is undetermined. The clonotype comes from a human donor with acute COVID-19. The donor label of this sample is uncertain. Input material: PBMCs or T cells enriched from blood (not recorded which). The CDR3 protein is CASSPGTVDNQPQHF. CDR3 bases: TGTGCCAGCAGCCCGGGAACGGTTGACAATCAGCCCCAGCATTTT.